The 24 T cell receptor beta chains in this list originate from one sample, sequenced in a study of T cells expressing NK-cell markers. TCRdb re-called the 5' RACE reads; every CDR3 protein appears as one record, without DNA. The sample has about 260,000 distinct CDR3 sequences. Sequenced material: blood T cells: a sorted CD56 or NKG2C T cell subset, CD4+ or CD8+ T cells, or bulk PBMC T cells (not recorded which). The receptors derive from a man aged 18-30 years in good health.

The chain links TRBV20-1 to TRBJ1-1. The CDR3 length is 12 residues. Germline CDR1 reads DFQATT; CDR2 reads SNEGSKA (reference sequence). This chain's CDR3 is CSATDKNTEAFF.

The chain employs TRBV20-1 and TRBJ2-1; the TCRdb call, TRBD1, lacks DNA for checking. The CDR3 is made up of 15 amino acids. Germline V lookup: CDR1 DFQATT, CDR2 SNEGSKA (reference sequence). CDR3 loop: CSASPTGGLGNEQFF.

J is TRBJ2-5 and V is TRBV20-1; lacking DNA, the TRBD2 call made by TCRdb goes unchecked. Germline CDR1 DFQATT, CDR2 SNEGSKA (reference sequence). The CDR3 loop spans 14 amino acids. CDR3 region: CSATRLAALETQYF.

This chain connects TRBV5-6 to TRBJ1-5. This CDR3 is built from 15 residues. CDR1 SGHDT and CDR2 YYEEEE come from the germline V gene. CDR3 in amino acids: CASSGPGPRYQPQHF.

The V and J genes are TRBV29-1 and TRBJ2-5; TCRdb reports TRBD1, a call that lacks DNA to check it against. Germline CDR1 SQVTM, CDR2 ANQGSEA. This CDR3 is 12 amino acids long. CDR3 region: CSVAGRRETQYF.

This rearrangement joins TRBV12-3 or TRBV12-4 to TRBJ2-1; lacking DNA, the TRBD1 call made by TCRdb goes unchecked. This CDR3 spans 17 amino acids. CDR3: CASSLQGGGSIYNEQFF.

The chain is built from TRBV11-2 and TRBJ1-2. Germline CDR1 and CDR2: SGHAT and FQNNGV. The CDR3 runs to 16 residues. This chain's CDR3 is CASSSVQGRRQDGYTF.

CDR3 sequence: CSARNRGLSYNEQFF. The chain links TRBV20-1 to TRBJ2-1; TCRdb calls TRBD1, which cannot be checked without DNA. Germline V lookup: CDR1 DFQATT, CDR2 SNEGSKA (reference sequence). CDR3 length equals 15 residues.

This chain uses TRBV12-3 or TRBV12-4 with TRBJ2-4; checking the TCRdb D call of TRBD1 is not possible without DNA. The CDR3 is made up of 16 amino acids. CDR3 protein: CASTLGQGLAKNIQYF.

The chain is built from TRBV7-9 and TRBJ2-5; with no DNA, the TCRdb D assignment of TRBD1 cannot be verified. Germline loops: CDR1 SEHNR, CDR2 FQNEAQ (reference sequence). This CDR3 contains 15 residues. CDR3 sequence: CASSWEGVVKETQYF.

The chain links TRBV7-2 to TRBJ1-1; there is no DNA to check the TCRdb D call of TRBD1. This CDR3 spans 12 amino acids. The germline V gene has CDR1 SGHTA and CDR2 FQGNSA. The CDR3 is CASSLEKRGAFF.

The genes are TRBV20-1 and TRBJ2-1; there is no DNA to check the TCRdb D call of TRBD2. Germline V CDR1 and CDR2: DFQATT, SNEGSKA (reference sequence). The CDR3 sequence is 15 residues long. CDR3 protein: CSAMGLAGGWNEQFF.

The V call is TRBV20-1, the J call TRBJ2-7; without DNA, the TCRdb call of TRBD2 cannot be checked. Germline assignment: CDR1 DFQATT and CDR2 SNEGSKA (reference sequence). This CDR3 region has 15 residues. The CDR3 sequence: CSATASGLALYEQYF.

The CDR3 is CASSLDVGADGANVLTF. The chain links TRBV5-1 to TRBJ2-6; TCRdb's D call of TRBD1 is untestable without DNA. This CDR3 is built from 17 residues. Germline V gene data show CDR1 as SGHRS and CDR2 as YFSETQ.

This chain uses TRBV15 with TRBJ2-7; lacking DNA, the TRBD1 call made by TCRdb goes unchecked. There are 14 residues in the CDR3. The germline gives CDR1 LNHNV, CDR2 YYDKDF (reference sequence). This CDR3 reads CATSRGDSSYEQYF. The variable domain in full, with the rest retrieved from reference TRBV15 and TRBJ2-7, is DAMVIQNPRYQVTQFGKPVTLSCSQTLNHNVMYWYQQKSSQAPKLLFHYYDKDFNNEADTPDNFQSRRPNTSFCFLDIRSPGLGDTAMYLCATSRGDSSYEQYFGPGTRLTVT.

This chain's CDR3 is CASSMRDSNSPLHF. The chain couples TRBV19 to TRBJ1-6; TCRdb calls TRBD1, which cannot be checked without DNA. The CDR3 spans 14 residues. Germline V gives CDR1 LNHDA, CDR2 SQIVND (reference sequence).

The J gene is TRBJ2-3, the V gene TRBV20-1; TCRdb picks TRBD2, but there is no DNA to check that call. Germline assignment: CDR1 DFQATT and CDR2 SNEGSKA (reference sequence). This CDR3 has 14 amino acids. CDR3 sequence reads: CSASFGGGTDTQYF.

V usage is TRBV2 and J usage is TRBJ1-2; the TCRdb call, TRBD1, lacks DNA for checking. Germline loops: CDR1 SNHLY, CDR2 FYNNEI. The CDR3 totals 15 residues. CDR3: CASSEKGGSLYGYTF.

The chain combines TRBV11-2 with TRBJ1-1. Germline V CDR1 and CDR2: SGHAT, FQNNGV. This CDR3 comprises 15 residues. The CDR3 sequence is CASSPPGLPRAEAFF.

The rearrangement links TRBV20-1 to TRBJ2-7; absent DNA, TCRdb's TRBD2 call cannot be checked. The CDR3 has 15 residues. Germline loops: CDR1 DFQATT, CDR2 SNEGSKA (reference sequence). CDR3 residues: CSATTLPSSLYEQYF.

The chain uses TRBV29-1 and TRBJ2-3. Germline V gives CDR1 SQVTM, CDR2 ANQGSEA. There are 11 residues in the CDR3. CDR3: CSVGSGDTQYF.

The CDR3 sequence: CSVGPANHGAYEQYF. The rearrangement links TRBV29-1 to TRBJ2-7. This CDR3 has 15 residues. CDR1 SQVTM and CDR2 ANQGSEA come from the germline V gene.

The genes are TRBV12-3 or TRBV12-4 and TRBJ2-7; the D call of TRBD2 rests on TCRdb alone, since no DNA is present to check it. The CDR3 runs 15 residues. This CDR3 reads CASSFWTQNSYEQYF.

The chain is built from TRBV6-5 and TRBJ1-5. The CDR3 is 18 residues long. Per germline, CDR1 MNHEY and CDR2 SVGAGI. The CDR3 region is CASSSLTPGLKHNQPQHF.